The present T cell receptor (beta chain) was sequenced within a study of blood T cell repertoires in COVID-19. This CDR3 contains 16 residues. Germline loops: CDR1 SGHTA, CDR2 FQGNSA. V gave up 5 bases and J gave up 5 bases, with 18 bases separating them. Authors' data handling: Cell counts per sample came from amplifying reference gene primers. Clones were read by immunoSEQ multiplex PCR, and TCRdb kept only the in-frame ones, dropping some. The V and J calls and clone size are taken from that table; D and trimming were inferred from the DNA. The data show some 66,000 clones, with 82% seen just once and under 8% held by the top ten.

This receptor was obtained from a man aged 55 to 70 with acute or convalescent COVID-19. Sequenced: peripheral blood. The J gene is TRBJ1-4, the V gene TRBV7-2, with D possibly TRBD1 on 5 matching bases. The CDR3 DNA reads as TGTGCCAGCAGCATGGCGGGACGGAGAATAAATGAAAAACTGTTTTTT. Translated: CASSMAGRRINEKLFF.